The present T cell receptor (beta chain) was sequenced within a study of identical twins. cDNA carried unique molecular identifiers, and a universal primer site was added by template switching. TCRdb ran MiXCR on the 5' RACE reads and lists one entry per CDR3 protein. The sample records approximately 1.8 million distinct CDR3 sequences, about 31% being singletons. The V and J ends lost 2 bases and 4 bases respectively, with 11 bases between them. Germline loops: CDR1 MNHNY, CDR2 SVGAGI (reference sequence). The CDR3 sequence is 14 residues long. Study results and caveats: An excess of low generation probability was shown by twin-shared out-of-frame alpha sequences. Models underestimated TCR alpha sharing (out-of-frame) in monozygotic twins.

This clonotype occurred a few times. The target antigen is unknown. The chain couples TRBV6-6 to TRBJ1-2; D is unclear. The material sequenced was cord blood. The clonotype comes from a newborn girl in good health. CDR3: CASSYEGSSYGYTF. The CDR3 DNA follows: TGTGCCAGCAGTTACGAAGGATCCTCCTATGGCTACACCTTC.